This is a list of T cell receptor beta chains from one sample in a study of cytotoxic CD8 clonotypes in ibrutinib-treated CLL. Sequenced by immunoSEQ multiplex PCR; TCRdb stores in-frame clones only, minus some. The sample carries roughly 220,000 clones, roughly 79% recorded once. The starting material was PBMCs, obtained after 12 months of ibrutinib treatment. These receptors all stem from a human donor with chronic lymphocytic leukemia. CDR3s include the opening cysteine and the closing phenylalanine or tryptophan. A D gene is named only where the DNA matches it firmly. Size tells how often a clone was seen (once, few, many) or the class of an expanded clone, and some rows leave it out.

cdr3_nt | cdr3_aa | d_call | j_call | v_call | clone_size
TGCGCCAGCAGCCAACCGACCCAGAACTATGGCTACACCTTC | CASSQPTQNYGYTF | NA | TRBJ1-2 | TRBV4-1 | NA
TGCGCCACCCAGGACAGGGGGGCAGATACGCAGTATTTT | CATQDRGADTQYF | TRBD1 | TRBJ2-3 | TRBV4-1 | few
TGTGCCAGCAGCTTGAGGGACTATGGCTACACCTTC | CASSLRDYGYTF | NA | TRBJ1-2 | TRBV5-4 | NA
TGTGCCAGCTCTAACGACCGGCAGAATGTCTATGGCTACACCTTC | CASSNDRQNVYGYTF | NA | TRBJ1-2 | TRBV18 | NA
TGTGCCAGCAGTCGAGACACGAGAATTGATGGCTACACCTTC | CASSRDTRIDGYTF | NA | TRBJ1-2 | TRBV6-5 | NA
TGCGCCAGCAGCGGTGACACTGGCTACACCTTC | CASSGDTGYTF | NA | TRBJ1-2 | TRBV5-1 | few
TGCGCCAGCAGAGGCCTCTTCAGCGGGAAGCCGAGCTCCTACAATGAGCAGTTCTTC | CASRGLFSGKPSSYNEQFF | TRBD2 | TRBJ2-1 | TRBV10-2 | NA
TGTGCCTGGATCAGACTAGCGGGGAGACCGGGAGGGGAGCTGTTTTTT | CAWIRLAGRPGGELFF | TRBD2 | TRBJ2-2 | TRBV30 | NA
TGCAGTGCTGATATGCCGGGACAACAGTTCTTC | CSADMPGQQFF | NA | TRBJ2-1 | TRBV20-1 | NA
TGTGCCAGCAGAGAGTCTTTCACAGATACGCAGTATTTT | CASRESFTDTQYF | NA | TRBJ2-3 | TRBV6-5 | NA
TGTGCCAGCAGCGGATTGGGTCCCGGGGAGCTGTTTTTT | CASSGLGPGELFF | NA | TRBJ2-2 | TRBV7-9 | NA
TGCAGCGTTGTAGGTATCACAGGGGGCTCGGCTAATGAAAAACTGTTTTTT | CSVVGITGGSANEKLFF | TRBD1 | TRBJ1-4 | TRBV29-1 | NA
TGCGCCAGCAGCGACGGGACTAGCGTTTTAAATGAGCAGTTCTTC | CASSDGTSVLNEQFF | TRBD2 | TRBJ2-1 | TRBV5-1 | once
TGTGCCAGCAGCTTAATGCAGGGCAAGAACACTGAAGCTTTCTTT | CASSLMQGKNTEAFF | NA | TRBJ1-1 | TRBV7-3 | NA
TGTGCCAGCACGGACGTGGCGGATTCACCCCTCCACTTT | CASTDVADSPLHF | NA | TRBJ1-6 | TRBV2 | few
TGTGCCAGCCAGGGGGGGGAGCATGAGCAGTTCTTC | CASQGGEHEQFF | NA | TRBJ2-1 | TRBV19 | NA
TGTGCCAGTAGTAGGGGACTAGCGGGAGGCGGGGAGCAGTTCTTC | CASSRGLAGGGEQFF | TRBD2 | TRBJ2-1 | TRBV19 | NA
TGCGCCAGCAGCTATTTCGGAGGGACGGATCAAGAGACCCAGTACTTC | CASSYFGGTDQETQYF | NA | TRBJ2-5 | TRBV5-1 | few
TGTGCCAGCAGCGTAAGTCACACAGATACGCAGTATTTT | CASSVSHTDTQYF | NA | TRBJ2-3 | TRBV9 | NA
TGTGCCAGCGCTCTTCTCGGACTGGCTCAGTCCTACGAGCAGTACTTC | CASALLGLAQSYEQYF | NA | TRBJ2-7 | TRBV2 | NA
TGTGCCAGCTCCCGAGGGGACAGCCCATCGGGAGGGACGCAGTATTTT | CASSRGDSPSGGTQYF | NA | TRBJ2-3 | TRBV18 | NA
TGTGCCTTACAGGGGATCGACACTGAAGCTTTCTTT | CALQGIDTEAFF | TRBD1 | TRBJ1-1 | TRBV2 | once
TGTGCCTGGTCTAGCGGGGGCCCCTACGAGCAGTACTTC | CAWSSGGPYEQYF | TRBD2 | TRBJ2-7 | TRBV30 | NA
TGTGCCAGTAGTCTTTTACTTCAAGAGACCCAGTACTTC | CASSLLLQETQYF | NA | TRBJ2-5 | TRBV19 | once
TGTGCCAGCGGTGGAAGGACGTGGGGGGAGACCCAGTACTTC | CASGGRTWGETQYF | NA | TRBJ2-5 | TRBV6-1 | NA
TGCGCCAGCAGAGAGGGACAGGGGTTAAACATTCAGTACTTC | CASREGQGLNIQYF | TRBD1 | TRBJ2-4 | TRBV5-1 | NA
TGTGCCAGCAGCTGGGGCAGAACAGATACGCAGTATTTT | CASSWGRTDTQYF | NA | TRBJ2-3 | TRBV7-8 | NA
TGTGCCAGCTCAGCCCGACAGGGGTACAATGAGCAGTTCTTC | CASSARQGYNEQFF | TRBD1 | TRBJ2-1 | TRBV18 | NA
TGTGCCAGCAGCGTCGGAGACTTTCGGGACCAGTACTTC | CASSVGDFRDQYF | NA | TRBJ2-5 | TRBV2 | NA
TGCGCCAGCAGCCAAGGGCCCAGGGTGGGGGCAGTTTCTGAAGCTTTCTTT | CASSQGPRVGAVSEAFF | NA | TRBJ1-1 | TRBV4-1 | NA
TGTGCCAGCAGCCCGGTAGCATTAAACACTGAAGCTTTCTTT | CASSPVALNTEAFF | NA | TRBJ1-1 | TRBV5-4 | NA
TGCGCCAGCAGCTTGACGCAGGGTACAGATACGCAGTATTTT | CASSLTQGTDTQYF | NA | TRBJ2-3 | TRBV5-1 | NA
TGTGCCAGCAGTTACTCGAAGACGGTCTCCTACGAGCAGTACTTC | CASSYSKTVSYEQYF | NA | TRBJ2-7 | TRBV6-6 | NA
TGTGCCTGGACGAAAGGGTTCTATAATTCACCCCTCCACTTT | CAWTKGFYNSPLHF | NA | TRBJ1-6 | TRBV30 | few
TGTGCCAGCAGTTACCAGGGAGGGGACACCGGGGAGCTGTTTTTT | CASSYQGGDTGELFF | TRBD2 | TRBJ2-2 | TRBV6-5 | NA
TGTGCCAGCAGTCCAGAGACGGACAGAGAGCAGTTCTTC | CASSPETDREQFF | NA | TRBJ2-1 | TRBV7-6 | few
TGTGCCAGCAGCGCCGGGGGGCTCAGCTCCTACGAGCAGTACTTC | CASSAGGLSSYEQYF | NA | TRBJ2-7 | TRBV9 | NA
TGTGCCAGCAGTGAACAGGCCAGAGACTCTGGAAACACCATATATTTT | CASSEQARDSGNTIYF | NA | TRBJ1-3 | TRBV2 | NA
TGTGCCTGGAGTGTACGCGGGCAGGGTCAAGAGACCCAGTACTTC | CAWSVRGQGQETQYF | NA | TRBJ2-5 | TRBV30 | once
TGTGCCAGCAGCTTTGACTTACGTCGCGAGCAGTACTTC | CASSFDLRREQYF | NA | TRBJ2-7 | TRBV7-9 | NA
TGTGCCAGCAGAGACGCCGGGAACCTCTACGAGCAGTACTTC | CASRDAGNLYEQYF | NA | TRBJ2-7 | TRBV2 | NA
TGTGCCAGCAGTGGGACAGGGATCGATGAGCAGTTCTTC | CASSGTGIDEQFF | TRBD1 | TRBJ2-1 | TRBV6-5 | NA
TGTGCCAGTAGTATAGGCCCAGGACTAGCGGGGGAAGAGACCCAGTACTTC | CASSIGPGLAGEETQYF | TRBD2 | TRBJ2-5 | TRBV19 | NA
TGTGCCAGCAGCCAAACGGATCATAACACCGGGGAGCTGTTTTTT | CASSQTDHNTGELFF | NA | TRBJ2-2 | TRBV14 | few
TGTGCCAGCAGCCACACCCCTTACAGGGACGAGCAGTACTTC | CASSHTPYRDEQYF | NA | TRBJ2-7 | TRBV6-6 | NA
TGTGCCAGCAGCCCGGGAGGGAACACCTACGAGCAGTACTTC | CASSPGGNTYEQYF | TRBD2 | TRBJ2-7 | TRBV14 | NA
TGTGCCAGCAGCCTGGACAGCTACAATGAGCAGTTCTTC | CASSLDSYNEQFF | NA | TRBJ2-1 | TRBV27 | NA
TGTGCCAGTAGTACCCGCGGGACAGGGGGCCAGTTCTTC | CASSTRGTGGQFF | TRBD1 | TRBJ2-1 | TRBV19 | NA
TGTGCCAGCAGTGCAGGGAGGCACAATCAGCCCCAGCATTTT | CASSAGRHNQPQHF | NA | TRBJ1-5 | TRBV6-1 | NA
TGTGCCAGCATCGAGGGGGGGACGAAAGAAAAACTGTTTTTT | CASIEGGTKEKLFF | NA | TRBJ1-4 | TRBV28 | NA
TGTGCCAGTAATGAGGGGACAGGGGCCTATGGCTACACCTTC | CASNEGTGAYGYTF | TRBD1 | TRBJ1-2 | TRBV19 | NA
TGTGCCAGCAGTGACCCAGGGTTGGCCACTGAAGCTTTCTTT | CASSDPGLATEAFF | NA | TRBJ1-1 | TRBV25-1 | NA
TGTGCCAGTAGTATAGGGCAACTGAACACCGGGGAGCTGTTTTTT | CASSIGQLNTGELFF | NA | TRBJ2-2 | TRBV19 | NA
TGCGCCAGCAGCCTATCGAGCCTCGCTTACGGCACAGATACGCAGTATTTT | CASSLSSLAYGTDTQYF | NA | TRBJ2-3 | TRBV4-1 | NA
TGTGCCAGCAGCCCGGACAGAACCTATGGCTACACCTTC | CASSPDRTYGYTF | NA | TRBJ1-2 | TRBV7-6 | NA
TGCGCCAGCAGGGCCTCGGGAGGGAGCAATCAGCCCCAGCATTTT | CASRASGGSNQPQHF | NA | TRBJ1-5 | TRBV10-2 | NA
TGCGCCAGCAGCTTGTCGGGCATTAGCTCCTACAATGAGCAGTTCTTC | CASSLSGISSYNEQFF | NA | TRBJ2-1 | TRBV5-1 | NA
TGTGCCAGCACGGGACCGGACACATACGAGCAGTACTTC | CASTGPDTYEQYF | NA | TRBJ2-7 | TRBV7-8 | NA
TGTGCCAGTAGGTCCGGGGTAACTAGCACAGATACGCAGTATTTT | CASRSGVTSTDTQYF | NA | TRBJ2-3 | TRBV2 | once
TGTGCCAGCAGGGGGGGTACCTACGAGCAGTACTTC | CASRGGTYEQYF | NA | TRBJ2-7 | TRBV5-6 | few